The 6 T cell receptor beta chains listed next were all sequenced from one sample in a study of shared clonotypes between healthy human individuals. Measured with immunoSEQ multiplex PCR; TCRdb has only the in-frame clones, and not every one. The sample contains 1,400,000 or so clones, 98% of which appear only once. The specimen was naive CD4+ T cells sorted from blood. Sample subset: CD45RA+ positively selected. All receptors derive from a man under 40 in good health.

The V call is TRBV9, the J call TRBJ2-1, with 8 bases identical to TRBD2. From germline, CDR1 is SGDLS and CDR2 YYNGEE. CDR3 length equals 16 residues. V was clipped by 3 bases and J by 0 bases; unmatched bases: 5. The CDR3 is CASSASGGNSYNEQFF. The CDR3, as DNA: TGTGCCAGCAGCGCAAGCGGGGGAAACTCCTACAATGAGCAGTTCTTC.

CDR3 loop: CAIRISGSSSVGEQFF. The DNA for the CDR3 is TGTGCCATCAGGATTAGCGGGAGTTCTTCTGTGGGTGAGCAGTTCTTC. The chain links TRBV10-3 to TRBJ2-1, with 9 bases lining up with TRBD2. Germline CDR1 reads ENHRY; CDR2 reads SYGVKD. V lost 6 bases and J lost 9; bases outside the gene matches: 15. The CDR3 length is 16 residues.

The V call is TRBV10-3, the J call TRBJ1-5; 8 positions agree with TRBD1. Germline V CDR1 and CDR2: ENHRY, SYGVKD. CDR3 length: 15 amino acids. V lost 5 bases, J lost 0 bases, and 3 bases stayed unmatched. CDR3 loop: CAISTTGDSNQPQHF. CDR3 in DNA: TGTGCCATCAGTACGACAGGGGATAGCAATCAGCCCCAGCATTTT.

A word on this clone: Other nucleotide sequences from this sample produce the same CDR3. The chain combines TRBV5-4 with TRBJ2-3; D unclear. The CDR3 consists of 14 residues. CDR1 SGHNT and CDR2 YYREEE come from the germline V gene (reference sequence). V lost 0 bases, J lost 0 bases, and 5 bases lay in between. For the CDR3, the DNA is TGTGCCAGCAGCTTGGGAAGGAGCACAGATACGCAGTATTTT. Protein: CASSLGRSTDTQYF.

The chain links TRBV28 to TRBJ2-7, with D tentatively TRBD1 or TRBD2 (6 bases each). The germline V gene encodes CDR1 MDHEN and CDR2 SYDVKM. Trimming took off 6 bases at V and 5 bases at J, with 14 bases between the two ends. The CDR3 extends over 13 amino acids. CDR3 nucleotide sequence: TGTGCCAGCAGCCTTATCGGGGGCGACGAGCAGTACTTC. Translating gives CASSLIGGDEQYF.

This clone has just one count. The V gene is TRBV2, the J gene TRBJ2-7, with D uncertain. Trimming removed 5 bases at V and 2 bases at J, with 10 bases between. The length of the CDR3 is 13 residues. Germline CDR1 reads SNHLY; CDR2 reads FYNNEI. CDR3 loop: CASSFSPTYEQYF. The CDR3 DNA follows: TGTGCCAGCAGTTTTTCCCCCACCTACGAGCAGTACTTC.